This T cell receptor (beta chain) comes out of a study of T cell responses to AZD1222 COVID-19 vaccine. This clone came up a few times. This table comes from immunoSEQ multiplex PCR, and its TCRdb copy is limited to in-frame clones, with some not included. This table holds 65,000 to 75,000 clones, over 70% found once. The CDR3 covers 16 residues. V shed 5 bases, J shed 4 bases, and the junction held 9 bases outside the gene matches. CDR1 is SGHAT, CDR2 FQNNGV, per germline. This TCR was recovered from an adult who received the AZD1222 COVID-19 vaccine. The rearrangement links TRBV11-2 to TRBJ2-2; 8 nucleotides match TRBD2. The sequences come from peripheral blood, collected 28 days after the second AZD1222 dose. The CDR3 nucleotides are TGTGCCAGCAGCCCCGCGGGGGGAGGGCCCACCGGGGAGCTGTTTTTT. It yields the protein CASSPAGGGPTGELFF.